Listed below are T cell receptor beta chains from one sample, sequenced in a study of Ad26.COV2.S vaccination and SARS-CoV-2 variants. Here immunoSEQ multiplex PCR was the method, and the copy in TCRdb shows in-frame clones only, minus some. The table includes 300,000 to 350,000 clones, around four fifths detected once. This specimen was peripheral blood, taken in a trial of Ad26.COV2.S vaccine versus placebo. These receptors originate from a person aged 18-60 years who received the Ad26.COV2.S COVID-19 vaccine or a placebo. CDR3s include the opening cysteine and the closing phenylalanine or tryptophan. D genes are given only for firm matches. For some rows the clone size is stated as once, few or many, or as a class when expanded; others skip it.

d_call clone_size cdr3_length j_call v_call cdr3_aa cdr3_nt
NA few 11 TRBJ2-7 TRBV6-5 CASDMVYEQYF TGTGCCAGCGACATGGTCTACGAGCAGTACTTC
NA NA 12 TRBJ2-3 TRBV3-1/TRBV3-2 CASSSGSDTQYF TGTGCCAGCAGCTCGGGGTCGGATACGCAGTATTTT
TRBD2 few 13 TRBJ2-7 TRBV6-5 CASSSSGSYEQYF TGTGCCAGCAGCTCTAGCGGGTCCTACGAGCAGTACTTC
NA NA 15 TRBJ2-3 TRBV5-1 CASSLGQVGTDTQYF TGCGCCAGCAGCTTGGGGCAGGTCGGCACAGATACGCAGTATTTT
NA NA 15 TRBJ2-6 TRBV30 CAWKGPGSGANVLTF TGTGCCTGGAAGGGACCGGGCTCTGGGGCCAACGTCCTGACTTTC
TRBD2 NA 16 TRBJ2-5 TRBV5-8 CASSPGLAGYQETQYF TGTGCCAGCAGCCCTGGACTAGCGGGGTACCAAGAGACCCAGTACTTC
NA NA 15 TRBJ2-5 TRBV7-3 CASSPQGGWGETQYF TGTGCCAGCAGCCCTCAGGGAGGATGGGGGGAGACCCAGTACTTC
NA NA 14 TRBJ2-1 TRBV7-9 CASSLVNSFDEQFF TGTGCCAGCAGCTTAGTGAATAGCTTCGATGAGCAGTTCTTC
NA NA 14 TRBJ2-5 TRBV5-4 CASSLGQTQETQYF TGTGCCAGCAGCTTGGGACAGACCCAAGAGACCCAGTACTTC
NA NA 11 TRBJ2-7 TRBV20-1 CSVGSSYEQYF TGCAGTGTTGGCAGCTCCTACGAGCAGTACTTC
NA NA 14 TRBJ2-3 TRBV18 CASSPRGSTDTQYF TGTGCCAGCTCACCAAGGGGGAGCACAGATACGCAGTATTTT
NA NA 17 TRBJ2-3 TRBV18 CASSQGGGSSGTDTQYF TGTGCCAGCTCACAAGGGGGGGGATCCTCCGGCACAGATACGCAGTATTTT
NA NA 14 TRBJ1-1 TRBV11-2 CASSLVSGFTEAFF TGTGCCAGCAGCTTAGTATCAGGGTTCACTGAAGCTTTCTTT
TRBD1 NA 11 TRBJ1-2 TRBV20-1 CSANFGQGRAF TGCAGTGCCAACTTCGGACAGGGGCGGGCCTTC